A few counts support the clone carrying this T cell receptor (beta chain). These data belong to a study of T-cell memory formation after mild COVID-19. Trimming left V 7 bases short and J 1 base short, with 7 bases between. CDR1 MDHEN and CDR2 SYDVKM come from the germline V gene. CDR3 length: 12 residues. TCRdb reanalysed the 5' RACE reads using MiXCR and keeps one entry per CDR3 protein. The sample comprises about 55,000 distinct CDR3 sequences, around 9.5% of which are singletons, and 0.9% to 1.5% rests with the top ten. The sequence came from a young man who had mild COVID-19 (a few samples of this study predate the infection). Cell type and time point are not known. Specimen: PBMCs or a T cell subset sorted from them (not recorded which). The rearrangement links TRBV28 to TRBJ1-1; D call uncertain. The chain's CDR3 is CASMITNTEAFF. CDR3 coding DNA: TGTGCCAGCATGATCACGAACACTGAAGCTTTCTTT.